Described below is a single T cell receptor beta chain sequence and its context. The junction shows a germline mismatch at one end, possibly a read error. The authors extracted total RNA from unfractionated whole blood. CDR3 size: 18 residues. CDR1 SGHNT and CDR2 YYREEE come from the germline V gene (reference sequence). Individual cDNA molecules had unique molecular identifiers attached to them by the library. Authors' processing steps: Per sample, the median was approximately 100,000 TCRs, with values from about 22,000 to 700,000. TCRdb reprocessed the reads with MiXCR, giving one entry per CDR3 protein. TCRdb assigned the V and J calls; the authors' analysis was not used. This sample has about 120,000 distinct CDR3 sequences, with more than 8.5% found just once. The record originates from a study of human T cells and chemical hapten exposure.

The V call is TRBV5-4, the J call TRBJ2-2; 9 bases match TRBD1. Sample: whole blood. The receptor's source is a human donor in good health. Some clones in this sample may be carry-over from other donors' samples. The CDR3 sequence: CASSLGGTGLSNTRELFF. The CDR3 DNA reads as TGTGCCAGCAGCTTAGGGGGGACAGGGCTCTCGAACACCAGGGAGCTGTTTTTT.